This T cell receptor (beta chain) was found in a study of cytomegalovirus exposure and HLA in healthy donors. Findings and limits, study-wide: As a later analysis showed, a missense DCLRE1C variant was linked to trimming of TCR beta V- and J-genes. In a later analysis, parvovirus B19, influenza, CMV and Epstein-Barr virus appeared linked to several top co-occurrence clusters. The number of N-insertions in an Asian-associated ancestry cluster was reportedly below the roughly 670-donor mean in a later analysis.

The PCR made use of 60 Vbeta and 13 Jbeta primers. Using immunoSEQ multiplex PCR, the repertoire was profiled, and TCRdb retains in-frame clones only, with some absent. This sample has 90,000 to 150,000 clones, with about 81% found just once. Looked up from germline, CDR1 is LGHNA and CDR2 is YNFKEQ. Trimming took 3 bases from V and 3 from J; bases not matched to a gene: 4. This CDR3 has 15 amino acids. A note on this clone: Its antigen is undetermined.

Sequenced: PBMCs. V usage is TRBV4-2 and J usage is TRBJ1-2; 10 bases match TRBD1. The origin of this receptor is a woman aged 40 to 50 in good health and CMV-seropositive. In nucleotides, the CDR3 is TGTGCCAGCAGCCAGGACAGGGGGTACGACTATGGCTACACCTTC. Encoded protein: CASSQDRGYDYGYTF.